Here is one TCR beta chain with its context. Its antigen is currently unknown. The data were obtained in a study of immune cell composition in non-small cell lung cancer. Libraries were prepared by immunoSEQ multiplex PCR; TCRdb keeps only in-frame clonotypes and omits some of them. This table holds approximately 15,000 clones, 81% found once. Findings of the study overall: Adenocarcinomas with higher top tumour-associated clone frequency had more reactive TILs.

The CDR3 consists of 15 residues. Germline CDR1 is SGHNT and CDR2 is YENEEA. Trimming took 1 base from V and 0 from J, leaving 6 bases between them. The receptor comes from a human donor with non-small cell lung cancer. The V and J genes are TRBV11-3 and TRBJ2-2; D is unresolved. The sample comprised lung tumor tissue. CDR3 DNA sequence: TGTGCCAGCAGCTTAGGGCAGGCGAACACCGGGGAGCTGTTTTTT. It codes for CASSLGQANTGELFF.